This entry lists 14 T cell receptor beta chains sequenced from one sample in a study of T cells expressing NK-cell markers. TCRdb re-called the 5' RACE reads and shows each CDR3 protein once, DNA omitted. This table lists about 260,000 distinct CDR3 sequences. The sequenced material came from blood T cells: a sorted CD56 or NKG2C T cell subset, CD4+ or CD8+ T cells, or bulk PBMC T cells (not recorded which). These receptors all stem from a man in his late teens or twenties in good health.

The CDR3 spells CASSASGTDQETQYF. V and J are TRBV2 and TRBJ2-5; TCRdb's D call, TRBD1, is unchecked because there is no DNA. The CDR3 has 15 residues. Germline values: CDR1 SNHLY, CDR2 FYNNEI.

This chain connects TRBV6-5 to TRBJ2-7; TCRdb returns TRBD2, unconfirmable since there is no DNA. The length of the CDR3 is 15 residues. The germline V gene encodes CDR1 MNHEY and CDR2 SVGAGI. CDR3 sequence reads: CASSYSRLAYYEQYF.

CDR3 amino acids: CAIRNTTGHTGELFF. This chain uses TRBV10-3 with TRBJ2-2; TCRdb's assignment of TRBD1 cannot be checked, as there is no DNA. Germline V gives CDR1 ENHRY, CDR2 SYGVKD. The CDR3 extends over 15 amino acids.

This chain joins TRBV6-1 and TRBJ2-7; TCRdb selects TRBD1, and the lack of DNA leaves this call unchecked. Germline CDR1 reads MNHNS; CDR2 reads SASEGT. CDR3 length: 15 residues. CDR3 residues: CASSRKQGISYEQYF.

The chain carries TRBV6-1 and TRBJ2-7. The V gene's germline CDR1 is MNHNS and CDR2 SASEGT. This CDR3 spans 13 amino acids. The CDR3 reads CASSITVSYEQYF.

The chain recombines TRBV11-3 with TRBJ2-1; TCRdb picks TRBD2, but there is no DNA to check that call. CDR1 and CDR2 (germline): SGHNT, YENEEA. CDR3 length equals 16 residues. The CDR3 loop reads CASSSRLAGGQDEQFF.

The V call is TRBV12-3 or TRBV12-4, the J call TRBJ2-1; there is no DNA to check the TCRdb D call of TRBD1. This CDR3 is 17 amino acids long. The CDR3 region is CASRNRAWSSAYNEQFF.

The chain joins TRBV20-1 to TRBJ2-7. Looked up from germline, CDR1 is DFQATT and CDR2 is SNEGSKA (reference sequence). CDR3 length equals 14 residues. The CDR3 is CSARRTLSSYEQYF.

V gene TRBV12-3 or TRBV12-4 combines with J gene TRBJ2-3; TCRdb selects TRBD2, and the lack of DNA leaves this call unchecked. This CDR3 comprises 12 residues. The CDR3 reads CASGSLTDTQYF.

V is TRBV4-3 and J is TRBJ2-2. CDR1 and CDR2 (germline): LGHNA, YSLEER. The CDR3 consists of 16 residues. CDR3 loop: CASSQDSRRDTGELFF.

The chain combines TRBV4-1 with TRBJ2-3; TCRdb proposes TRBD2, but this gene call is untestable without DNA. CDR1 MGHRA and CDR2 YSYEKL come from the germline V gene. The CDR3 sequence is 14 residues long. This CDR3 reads CASTGRRAGDTQYF.

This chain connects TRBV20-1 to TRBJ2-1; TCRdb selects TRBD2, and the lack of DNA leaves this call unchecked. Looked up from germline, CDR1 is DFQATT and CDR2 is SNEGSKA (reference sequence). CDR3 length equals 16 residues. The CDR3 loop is CSARPDTSGYYNEQFF.

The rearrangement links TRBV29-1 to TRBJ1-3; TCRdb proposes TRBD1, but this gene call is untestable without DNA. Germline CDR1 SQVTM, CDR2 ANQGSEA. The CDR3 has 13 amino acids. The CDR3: CSVVRGSGNTIYF. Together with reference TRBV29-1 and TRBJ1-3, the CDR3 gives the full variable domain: SAVISQKPSRDICQRGTSLTIQCQVDSQVTMMFWYRQQPGQSLTLIATANQGSEATYESGFVIDKFPISRPNLTFSTLTVSNMSPEDSSIYLCSVVRGSGNTIYFGEGSWLTVV.

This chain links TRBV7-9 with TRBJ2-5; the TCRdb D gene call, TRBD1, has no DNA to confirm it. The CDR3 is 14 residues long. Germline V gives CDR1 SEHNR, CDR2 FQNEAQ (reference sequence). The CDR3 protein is CASSETGGQETQYF.